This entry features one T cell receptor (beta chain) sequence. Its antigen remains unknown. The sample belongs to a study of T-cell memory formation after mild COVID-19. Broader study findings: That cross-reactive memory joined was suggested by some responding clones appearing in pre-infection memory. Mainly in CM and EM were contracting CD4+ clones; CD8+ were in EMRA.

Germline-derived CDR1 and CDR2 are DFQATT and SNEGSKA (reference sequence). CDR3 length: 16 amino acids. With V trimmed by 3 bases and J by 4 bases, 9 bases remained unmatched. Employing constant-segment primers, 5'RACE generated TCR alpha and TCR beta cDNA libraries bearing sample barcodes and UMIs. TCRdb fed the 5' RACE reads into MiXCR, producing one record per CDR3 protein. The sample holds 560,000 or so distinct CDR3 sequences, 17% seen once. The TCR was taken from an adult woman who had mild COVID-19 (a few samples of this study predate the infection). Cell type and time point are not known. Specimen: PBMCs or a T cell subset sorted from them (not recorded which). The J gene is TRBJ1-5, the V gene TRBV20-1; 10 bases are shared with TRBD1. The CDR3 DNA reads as TGCAGTGCTAGGGGACAGGGGCAGGCCTTGAATCAGCCCCAGCATTTT. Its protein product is CSARGQGQALNQPQHF.